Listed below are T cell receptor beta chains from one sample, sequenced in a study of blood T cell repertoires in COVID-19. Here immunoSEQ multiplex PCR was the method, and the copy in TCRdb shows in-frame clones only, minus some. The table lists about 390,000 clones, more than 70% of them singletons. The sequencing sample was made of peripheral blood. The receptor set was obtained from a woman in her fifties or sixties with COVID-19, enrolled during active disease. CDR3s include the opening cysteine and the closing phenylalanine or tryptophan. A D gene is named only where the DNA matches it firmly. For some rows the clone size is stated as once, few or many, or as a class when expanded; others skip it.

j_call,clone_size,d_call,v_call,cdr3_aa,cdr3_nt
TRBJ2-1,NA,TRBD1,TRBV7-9,CASSLGLQGVDEQFF,TGTGCCAGCAGCTTAGGTCTACAGGGGGTCGATGAGCAGTTCTTC
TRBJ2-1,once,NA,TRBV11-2,CASSLGTGRNEQFF,TGTGCCAGCAGCTTAGGGACGGGGAGAAATGAGCAGTTCTTC
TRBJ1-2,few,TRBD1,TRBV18,CASSQPGQTSYGYTF,TGTGCCAGTAGCCAACCGGGACAGACGTCCTATGGCTACACCTTC
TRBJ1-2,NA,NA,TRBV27,CASRYPGQFYGYTF,TGTGCCAGCAGATACCCGGGACAATTCTATGGCTACACCTTC
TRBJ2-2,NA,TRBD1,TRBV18,CASSPRAALRGRNTGELFF,TGTGCCAGCTCACCACGAGCCGCGTTGAGGGGGCGGAACACCGGGGAGCTGTTTTTT
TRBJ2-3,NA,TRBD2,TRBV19,CASSVYSGGAGYTQYF,TGTGCCAGTAGTGTTTATAGCGGGGGGGCCGGGTATACGCAGTATTTT
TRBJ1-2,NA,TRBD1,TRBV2,CATYSGTAYGYTF,TGTGCCACCTATAGTGGGACAGCCTATGGCTACACCTTC
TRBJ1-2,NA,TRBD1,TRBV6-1,CASSESRGRRGYTF,TGTGCCAGCAGTGAATCCAGGGGGCGCCGGGGCTACACCTTC
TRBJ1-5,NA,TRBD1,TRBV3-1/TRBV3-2,CASSEQGDRQPQHF,TGTGCCAGCAGCGAACAGGGGGATCGGCAGCCCCAGCATTTT
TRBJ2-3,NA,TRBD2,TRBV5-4,CASSRSGGARTDTQYF,TGTGCCAGCAGCCGGTCCGGGGGGGCTCGCACAGATACGCAGTATTTT
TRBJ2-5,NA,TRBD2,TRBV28,CASSFLGLAGGQETQYF,TGTGCCAGCAGTTTCCTCGGACTAGCGGGGGGGCAAGAGACCCAGTACTTC
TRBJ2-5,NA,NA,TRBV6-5,CASSFPGLGTQYF,TGTGCCAGCAGTTTCCCTGGACTGGGGACCCAGTACTTC
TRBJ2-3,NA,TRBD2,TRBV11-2,CASSLAPGGFQTDTQYF,TGTGCCAGCAGCTTAGCACCGGGGGGTTTTCAAACAGATACGCAGTATTTT
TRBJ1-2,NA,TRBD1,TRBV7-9,CASSFGQVYGYTF,TGTGCCAGCAGTTTCGGACAGGTCTATGGCTACACCTTC
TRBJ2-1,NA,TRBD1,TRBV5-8,CASSLAGTGTNEQFF,TGTGCCAGCAGCTTGGCTGGGACAGGGACGAATGAGCAGTTCTTC
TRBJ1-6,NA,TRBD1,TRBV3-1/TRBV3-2,CASSQGLGGRNSPLHF,TGTGCCAGCAGCCAAGGTTTAGGGGGCAGGAATTCACCCCTCCACTTT
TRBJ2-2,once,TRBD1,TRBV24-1,CATSRQGLNTGELFF,TGTGCCACCAGTCGACAGGGGCTGAACACCGGGGAGCTGTTTTTT
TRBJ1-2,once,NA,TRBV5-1,CASSPDSNYGYTF,TGCGCCAGCAGCCCAGACAGCAACTATGGCTACACCTTC
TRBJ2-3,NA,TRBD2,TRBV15,CATSRLPGGNTDTQYF,TGTGCCACCAGCAGGCTGCCGGGAGGGAACACAGATACGCAGTATTTT
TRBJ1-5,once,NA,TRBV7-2,CASSLGQTQPQHF,TGTGCCAGCAGCTTAGGACAGACCCAGCCCCAGCATTTT
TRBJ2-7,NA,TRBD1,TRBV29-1,CSVDGTGSSYEQYF,TGCAGCGTTGACGGGACAGGGAGCTCCTACGAGCAGTACTTC
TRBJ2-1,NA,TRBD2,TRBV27,CASSLTGGLRGEQFF,TGTGCCAGCAGTTTAACGGGGGGGCTGCGAGGTGAGCAGTTCTTC
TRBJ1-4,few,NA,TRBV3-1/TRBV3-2,CASSQESGSSVKLFF,TGTGCCAGCAGCCAAGAAAGTGGGAGCTCGGTGAAACTGTTTTTT
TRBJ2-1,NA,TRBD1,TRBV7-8,CASSLGTGGNEQFF,TGTGCCAGCAGCTTAGGGACAGGGGGGAATGAGCAGTTCTTC
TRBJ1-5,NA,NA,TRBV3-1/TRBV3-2,CASSQRLGQPQHF,TGTGCCAGCAGCCAAAGACTGGGTCAGCCCCAGCATTTT
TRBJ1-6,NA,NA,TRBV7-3,CASSLVRDSPLHF,TGTGCCAGCAGCTTAGTCAGGGATTCACCCCTCCACTTT
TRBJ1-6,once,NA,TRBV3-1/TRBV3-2,CASSQEPGRANSPLHF,TGTGCCAGCAGCCAAGAGCCAGGGAGGGCTAATTCACCCCTCCACTTT
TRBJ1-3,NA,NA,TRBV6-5,CASTTPGGSGNTIYF,TGTGCCAGCACAACACCGGGGGGCTCGGGAAACACCATATATTTT
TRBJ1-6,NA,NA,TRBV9,CASSVERGSYNSPLHF,TGTGCCAGCAGCGTAGAACGGGGCTCCTATAATTCACCCCTCCACTTT
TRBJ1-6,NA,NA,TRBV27,CASSLFDPRASNSPLHF,TGTGCCAGCAGTTTATTTGACCCCAGGGCGAGTAATTCACCCCTCCACTTT
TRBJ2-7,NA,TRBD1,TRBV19,CASSVNRGLRYEQYF,TGTGCCAGTAGTGTAAACAGGGGGCTCAGGTACGAGCAGTACTTC
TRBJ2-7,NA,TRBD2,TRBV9,CASSSWGGIDEQYF,TGTGCCAGCAGCAGCTGGGGGGGGATCGACGAGCAGTACTTC
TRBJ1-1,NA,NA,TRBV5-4,CASSPQTGLMNTEAFF,TGTGCCAGCAGCCCTCAGACAGGATTGATGAACACTGAAGCTTTCTTT
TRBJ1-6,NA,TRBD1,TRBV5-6,CASSYWHRGNSPLHF,TGTGCCAGCAGCTATTGGCACAGGGGGAATTCACCCCTCCACTTT
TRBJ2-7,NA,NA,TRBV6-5,CASSSPPDGTYEQYF,TGTGCCAGCAGTTCCCCCCCCGACGGGACCTACGAGCAGTACTTC
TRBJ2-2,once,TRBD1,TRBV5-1,CASSSPDRANTGELFF,TGCGCCAGCAGCTCCCCGGACAGGGCCAACACCGGGGAGCTGTTTTTT
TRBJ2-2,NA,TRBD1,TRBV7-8,CASSYPGQGETGELFF,TGTGCCAGCAGCTATCCGGGACAGGGGGAAACCGGGGAGCTGTTTTTT
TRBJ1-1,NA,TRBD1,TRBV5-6,CASRGTGRHLAFF,TGTGCCAGCAGAGGGACAGGGCGACACTTAGCTTTCTTT
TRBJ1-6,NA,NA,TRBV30,CAWSVPHPRYNSPLHF,TGTGCCTGGAGTGTTCCCCATCCCAGATATAATTCACCCCTCCACTTT
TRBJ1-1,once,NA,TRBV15,CATSRDVAGHTEAFF,TGTGCCACCAGCAGAGATGTTGCAGGGCACACTGAAGCTTTCTTT
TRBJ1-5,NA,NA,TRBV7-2,CASSLRGIGNQPQHF,TGTGCCAGCAGCTTGAGGGGGATCGGCAATCAGCCCCAGCATTTT
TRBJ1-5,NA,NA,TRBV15,CATSRGGGVGKPQHF,TGTGCCACCAGCAGAGGGGGAGGGGTCGGAAAGCCCCAGCATTTT
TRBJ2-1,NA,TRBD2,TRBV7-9,CASSLAGGNYYNEQFF,TGTGCCAGCAGCTTAGCCGGGGGGAATTACTACAATGAGCAGTTCTTC
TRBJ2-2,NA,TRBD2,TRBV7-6,CASSLGFGGVGELFF,TGTGCCAGCAGCTTAGGCTTCGGGGGGGTCGGGGAGCTGTTTTTT